These 19 T cell receptor beta chains originate from one sample sequenced in a study of cytomegalovirus exposure and HLA in healthy donors. With 60 Vbeta and 13 Jbeta primers, the PCR was carried out. The table came from immunoSEQ multiplex PCR; TCRdb's copy has only in-frame clones and leaves some out. The sample lists about 160,000 clones; roughly 82% were seen once. What was sequenced was PBMCs. These receptors originate from a man over 45 in good health and CMV-seropositive.

Here the CDR3 DNA reads TGCGCCAGCAGCCTTTCGGGAGACGAGCAGTACTTC. Translated, it gives CASSLSGDEQYF. This chain joins TRBV5-1 and TRBJ2-7; possibly TRBD2 for D (6 bases). Deletions cut 4 bases from V and 5 bases from J, with 10 bases between. The CDR3 is 12 residues long. Germline values: CDR1 SGHRS, CDR2 YFSETQ.

This chain connects TRBV18 to TRBJ1-2, with 7 nucleotides matching TRBD1. Germline lookup yields CDR1 KGHSH and CDR2 LQKENI. V lost 6 bases, J lost 5 bases, and 6 bases stayed unmatched. The CDR3 has 13 residues. CDR3 bases: TGTGCCAGCTCCCGTACAGGGGATTATGGCTACACCTTC. This gives the protein CASSRTGDYGYTF.

About this clone itself: At one boundary the junction diverges from the germline segment, which might be a read error. The chain has TRBV7-9 and TRBJ2-6, with D tentatively TRBD1 (6 bases). The CDR3 contains 16 residues. Germline V gene sequence: CDR1 SEHNR, CDR2 FQNEAQ (reference sequence). The CDR3 is CASSFLQGSGANGLTF. The DNA of the CDR3 is TGTGCCAGCAGCTTCCTACAGGGCTCTGGGGCCAACGGCCTGACTTTC.

V and J are TRBV6-5 and TRBJ2-3, with 9 bases fitting TRBD2. Germline V gene lookup returns CDR1 MNHEY and CDR2 SVGAGI. After removal of 1 base from V and 5 bases from J, the junction contained 4 bases not matched to a gene. This CDR3 region has 15 residues. CDR3 amino acids: CASSYYSGGGDTQYF. The CDR3 nucleotides read TGTGCCAGCAGTTACTATAGCGGGGGTGGAGATACGCAGTATTTT.

There are a few counts of this clone. The rearrangement links TRBV28 to TRBJ2-1; the match to TRBD2 covers 8 bases. The germline V gene encodes CDR1 MDHEN and CDR2 SYDVKM. V was clipped by 2 bases and J by 10 bases; unmatched bases: 1. This CDR3 is built from 12 residues. CDR3 sequence reads: CASSLVAGEQFF. CDR3 nucleotides: TGTGCCAGCAGTTTAGTAGCGGGAGAGCAGTTCTTC.

The chain is built from TRBV28 and TRBJ1-3; D is possibly TRBD1 (5 bases). Germline V gives CDR1 MDHEN, CDR2 SYDVKM. Between the trimmed V and J ends, which lost 5 bases and 0 bases, there was a span of 17 bases. This CDR3 contains 17 residues. The CDR3 sequence is CASSPWGEASSGNTIYF. The CDR3 nucleotides are TGTGCCAGCAGTCCCTGGGGGGAGGCTAGCTCTGGAAACACCATATATTTT.

The V gene is TRBV19, the J gene TRBJ1-5, with 8 positions matching TRBD1. Per germline, CDR1 LNHDA and CDR2 SQIVND (reference sequence). V was clipped by 5 bases and J by 5 bases; unmatched bases: 2. The length of the CDR3 is 13 residues. Written as DNA, the CDR3 is TGTGCCAGTAGTTCGGACAGGGATCAGCCCCAGCATTTT. Amino acid sequence: CASSSDRDQPQHF.

The rearrangement links TRBV6-6 to TRBJ1-4, with 7 bases identical to TRBD1. After removal of 8 bases from V and 8 bases from J, the junction contained 5 bases not matched to a gene. The CDR3 runs 12 residues. Germline V gene data show CDR1 as MNHNY and CDR2 as SVGAGI (reference sequence). DNA for the CDR3: TGTGCCAGCGAGACAGGGCGCGAAAAACTGTTTTTT. It translates to CASETGREKLFF.

The chain combines TRBV7-5 with TRBJ2-7; TRBD1, the D gene given by the table, was not confirmed from the DNA. TRBV7-5 is an annotated pseudogene. The CDR3 has 14 residues. DNA for the CDR3: TGTGCCAGAAGCCTCTGCGGACAGGGCTACGAGCAGTACTTC. Its translation: CARSLCGQGYEQYF.

CDR3 DNA: TGTGCAAGTCGCCTTCCTAGCGGCAATGAGCAGTTCTTC. It is translated as CASRLPSGNEQFF. This rearrangement joins TRBV12-2 to TRBJ2-1; TRBD2, the D gene given by the table, was not confirmed from the DNA. TRBV12-2 is termed a pseudogene. The CDR3 covers 13 residues.

This chain connects TRBV6-5 to TRBJ2-7; TRBD2 matches at 10 bases. Germline CDR1 is MNHEY and CDR2 is SVGAGI. Unmatched junction bases numbered 5, after V lost 0 bases and J lost 6 bases. The CDR3 extends over 15 amino acids. The CDR3 loop is CASSYSRTSGVEQYF. In DNA form, the CDR3 reads TGTGCCAGCAGTTACTCGAGAACTAGCGGGGTCGAGCAGTACTTC.

This clone was seen once. The CDR3 loop is CASSLRSDRYNEQFF. The CDR3 DNA reads TGTGCCAGCAGCTTACGAAGTGACAGATACAATGAGCAGTTCTTC. This chain links TRBV11-2 with TRBJ2-1; D may be TRBD1 (5 bases). This CDR3 region has 15 residues. V lost 2 bases and J 4 bases, leaving 12 bases between the germline ends. Germline V gene data show CDR1 as SGHAT and CDR2 as FQNNGV.

CDR3 nucleotides: TGTGCCAGCAGAAACAGGGGGGGGACTAATGAAAAACTGTTTTTT. It encodes CASRNRGGTNEKLFF. The chain employs TRBV28 and TRBJ1-4; TRBD1 matches 8 bases. The CDR3 contains 15 residues. J lost 2 bases, V lost 6 bases, and 5 bases had no gene match. Looked up from germline, CDR1 is MDHEN and CDR2 is SYDVKM.

V and J are TRBV19 and TRBJ1-2; D possibly corresponds to TRBD1 (5 bases). CDR1 is LNHDA and CDR2 is SQIVND in the germline V gene (reference sequence). The V gene lost 0 bases and the J gene lost 5 bases, with 10 bases spanning the gap. The CDR3 contains 14 residues. The CDR3 loop reads CASSIDRQGYGYTF. The CDR3 bases are TGTGCCAGTAGTATAGATCGGCAGGGATATGGCTACACCTTC.

The chain carries TRBV12-5 and TRBJ1-1, with D maybe TRBD1 (5 bases). Germline V gene data show CDR1 as LGHNT and CDR2 as FRNRAP. V shed 4 bases and J shed 3 bases, with 12 bases lying between them. The CDR3 has 14 residues. The CDR3 is CASGSGVSDTEAFF. In nucleotides, the CDR3 is TGTGCTAGTGGTTCGGGGGTATCTGACACTGAAGCTTTCTTT.

The chain recombines TRBV5-6 with TRBJ2-7; weak D call: TRBD1 (5 bases). This CDR3 comprises 17 residues. Trimming removed 2 bases at V and 0 bases at J, with 18 bases between. The germline gives CDR1 SGHDT, CDR2 YYEEEE. CDR3 sequence: CASSFVLMDTFSYEQYF. CDR3 in DNA: TGTGCCAGCAGCTTTGTTTTAATGGACACCTTCTCCTACGAGCAGTACTTC. Based on the CDR3 plus reference TRBV5-6 and TRBJ2-7, the full variable domain is DAGVTQSPTHLIKTRGQQVTLRCSPKSGHDTVSWYQQALGQGPQFIFQYYEEEERQRGNFPDRFSGHQFPNYSSELNVNALLLGDSALYLCASSFVLMDTFSYEQYFGPGTRLTVT.

The rearrangement joins TRBV19 to TRBJ1-5, with 8 bases fitting TRBD1. The CDR3 sequence is 14 residues long. V trimming: 8 bases; J trimming: 2 bases; junction bases outside the gene matches: 5. CDR1 is LNHDA, CDR2 SQIVND, per germline (reference sequence). In DNA form, the CDR3 reads TGTGCCAGTGGTGGACAGGGAGGCAATCAGCCCCAGCATTTT. Translation: CASGGQGGNQPQHF. Full variable domain (missing parts from reference TRBV19 and TRBJ1-5): DGGITQSPKYLFRKEGQNVTLSCEQNLNHDAMYWYRQDPGQGLRLIYYSQIVNDFQKGDIAEGYSVSREKKESFPLTVTSAQKNPTAFYLCASGGQGGNQPQHFGDGTRLSIL.

The chain employs TRBV4-2 and TRBJ1-1; TRBD1 matches 11 bases. The V and J ends lost 3 bases and 1 base, in that order; junction bases with no gene match: 4. The CDR3 contains 16 residues. Germline assignment: CDR1 LGHNA and CDR2 YNFKEQ. CDR3 DNA: TGTGCCAGCAGCCAGCAGGACAGGGGGCGGAACACTGAAGCTTTCTTT. Translating it yields CASSQQDRGRNTEAFF.

This clone was observed a handful of times. The chain employs TRBV7-2 and TRBJ2-3, with 10 positions matching TRBD1. Germline CDR1 reads SGHTA; CDR2 reads FQGNSA. This CDR3 spans 16 amino acids. Trimming took 3 bases from V and 0 from J; bases not matched to a gene: 3. The CDR3 reads CASSLRQGASTDTQYF. In DNA form, the CDR3 reads TGTGCCAGCAGCTTGAGACAGGGGGCTAGCACAGATACGCAGTATTTT.